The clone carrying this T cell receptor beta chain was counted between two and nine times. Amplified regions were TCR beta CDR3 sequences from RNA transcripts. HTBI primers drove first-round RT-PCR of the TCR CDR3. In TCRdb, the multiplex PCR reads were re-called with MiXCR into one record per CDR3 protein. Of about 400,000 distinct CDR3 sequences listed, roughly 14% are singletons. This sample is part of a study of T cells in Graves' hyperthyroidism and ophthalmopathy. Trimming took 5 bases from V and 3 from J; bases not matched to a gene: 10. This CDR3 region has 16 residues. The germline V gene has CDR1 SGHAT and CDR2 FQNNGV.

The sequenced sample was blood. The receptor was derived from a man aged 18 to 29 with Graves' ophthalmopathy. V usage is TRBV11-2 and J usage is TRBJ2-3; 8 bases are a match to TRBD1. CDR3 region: CASSGWDRSSTDTQYF. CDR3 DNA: TGTGCCAGCAGCGGCTGGGACAGGTCCAGTACAGATACGCAGTATTTT. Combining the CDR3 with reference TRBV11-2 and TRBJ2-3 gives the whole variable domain EAGVAQSPRYKIIEKRQSVAFWCNPISGHATLYWYQQILGQGPKLLIQFQNNGVVDDSQLPKDRFSAERLKGVDSTLKIQPAKLEDSAVYLCASSGWDRSSTDTQYFGPGTRLTVL.